The 10 T cell receptor beta chains below were found in one sample sequenced in a study of T cell repertoires in cytomegalovirus infection. TCRdb independently ran MiXCR on the reads; one entry per CDR3 protein. The top ten hold about 9.4% of the sample, which has about 130,000 distinct CDR3 sequences, roughly 8.2% seen once. What was sequenced was PBMCs. The receptor source for this set is a human donor in good health (CMV status not recorded). Some clones in this sample may be carry-over from other donors' samples.

This clonotype was observed many times. V gene TRBV7-7 combines with J gene TRBJ2-1, with D hard to call. The V and J ends lost 5 bases and 10 bases respectively, with 15 bases between them. The CDR3 contains 13 residues. Looked up from germline, CDR1 is SSHAT and CDR2 is FNYEAQ (reference sequence). This CDR3 is CASSRSRQDEQFF. CDR3 DNA: TGTGCCAGCAGCAGATCCCGACAAGACGAGCAGTTCTTC.

The V gene is TRBV5-1, the J gene TRBJ2-7; a possible D gene is TRBD1 (6 bases). CDR1 and CDR2 (germline): SGHRS, YFSETQ. Trimming left V 5 bases short and J 2 bases short, with 17 bases between. The CDR3 is 15 residues long. CDR3 residues: CASRSAGTTPYEQYF. The CDR3 coding sequence is TGCGCCAGCAGGTCGGCCGGGACAACTCCCTACGAGCAGTACTTC.

The table lists this clonotype with many counts. V gene TRBV2 combines with J gene TRBJ2-5; no clear D. The CDR3 has 13 amino acids. The V gene lost 3 bases and the J gene lost 2 bases, with 7 bases spanning the gap. Germline-derived CDR1 and CDR2 are SNHLY and FYNNEI. The DNA of the CDR3 is TGTGCCAGCAGTGAGGACCTGCAAGAGACCCAGTACTTC. This translates into CASSEDLQETQYF.

Details on this clonotype: One end of the junction is discordant with germline, which a read error may explain. V is TRBV20-1 and J is TRBJ2-3; the match to TRBD2 covers 9 bases. The germline CDR1 and CDR2 sequences are DFQATT and SNEGSKA (reference sequence). The CDR3 runs to 13 residues. The CDR3 sequence: CSASPTSAGGLDF. DNA for the CDR3: TGCAGTGCTAGCCCTACGTCCGCGGGGGGGCTGGATTTT.

This clonotype came up a few times. The V gene is TRBV6-2 or TRBV6-3, the J gene TRBJ1-1; D gene ambiguous. This CDR3 region has 13 residues. The V gene lost 8 bases and the J gene lost 8 bases, with 18 bases spanning the gap. The germline V gene encodes CDR1 MNHEY and CDR2 SVGEGT. CDR3: CASQLTAPGEAFF. The CDR3 nucleotides are TGTGCCAGCCAACTAACCGCGCCGGGCGAAGCTTTCTTT.

This clonotype was seen many times. This chain joins TRBV28 and TRBJ2-1, with TRBD1 as a possible D gene (5 bases). Germline V gives CDR1 MDHEN, CDR2 SYDVKM. Trimming left V 1 base short and J 8 bases short, with 12 bases between. The CDR3 extends over 14 amino acids. The CDR3 DNA is TGTGCCAGCAGTTTATTAGCAGGGCATCATGAGCAGTTCTTC. Translated: CASSLLAGHHEQFF.

In this sample, this clonotype turned up a few times. V usage is TRBV7-9 and J usage is TRBJ2-3; D is perhaps TRBD2 (5 bases). V was clipped by 3 bases and J by 1 base, with 11 bases between them. Per the germline V gene, CDR1 is SEHNR and CDR2 is FQNEAQ (reference sequence). The CDR3 is 15 residues long. CDR3 sequence: CASSLEAWGTDTQYF. CDR3 coding DNA: TGTGCCAGCAGCTTGGAGGCGTGGGGCACAGATACGCAGTATTTT.

A remark on this clonotype: This sequence may be a read error, since a much larger clone differs from it by one base. The V and J genes are TRBV2 and TRBJ1-1; 7 bases agree with TRBD1. Germline V gene data show CDR1 as SNHLY and CDR2 as FYNNEI. This CDR3 contains 12 residues. The DNA for the CDR3 is TGTGTCACCGAAGACAGGGCTGCTGAAGCTTTCTTT. It specifies CVTEDRAAEAFF.

This clonotype was picked up many times. The rearrangement links TRBV19 to TRBJ2-3; 9 bases line up with TRBD2. V trimming: 9 bases; J trimming: 2 bases; junction bases outside the gene matches: 15. The length of the CDR3 is 17 residues. In germline, CDR1 is LNHDA, CDR2 SQIVND (reference sequence). Here the CDR3 reads CASRKGTSKIFTDTQYF. CDR3 DNA sequence: TGTGCCAGCCGCAAGGGGACTAGCAAAATCTTCACAGATACGCAGTATTTT.

This clonotype showed up just a few times. The gene calls are TRBV24-1 and TRBJ1-1; D is unclear. CDR1 and CDR2 from the germline V gene are KGHDR and SFDVKD. The ends were cut back, 3 bases at V and 4 bases at J, with 5 bases in the middle. CDR3 length: 12 residues. This chain's CDR3 is CATSDPFTEAFF. In nucleotides, the CDR3 is TGTGCCACCAGTGATCCCTTCACTGAAGCTTTCTTT.